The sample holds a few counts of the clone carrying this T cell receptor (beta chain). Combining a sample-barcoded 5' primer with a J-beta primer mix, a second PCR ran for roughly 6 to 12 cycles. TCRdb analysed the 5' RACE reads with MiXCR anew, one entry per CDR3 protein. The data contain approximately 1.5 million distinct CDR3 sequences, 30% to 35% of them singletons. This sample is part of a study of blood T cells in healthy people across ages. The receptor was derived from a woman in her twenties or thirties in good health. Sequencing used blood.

The CDR3 loop reads CASSREDREYEQYF. DNA of the CDR3: TGCGCCAGCAGCCGCGAGGACAGGGAATACGAGCAGTACTTC. The chain employs TRBV4-1 and TRBJ2-7; 8 nucleotides agree with TRBD1. CDR3 length: 14 residues. Germline V CDR1 and CDR2: MGHRA, YSYEKL. J gave up 4 bases and V 4 bases, and 6 bases lay outside the gene matches.